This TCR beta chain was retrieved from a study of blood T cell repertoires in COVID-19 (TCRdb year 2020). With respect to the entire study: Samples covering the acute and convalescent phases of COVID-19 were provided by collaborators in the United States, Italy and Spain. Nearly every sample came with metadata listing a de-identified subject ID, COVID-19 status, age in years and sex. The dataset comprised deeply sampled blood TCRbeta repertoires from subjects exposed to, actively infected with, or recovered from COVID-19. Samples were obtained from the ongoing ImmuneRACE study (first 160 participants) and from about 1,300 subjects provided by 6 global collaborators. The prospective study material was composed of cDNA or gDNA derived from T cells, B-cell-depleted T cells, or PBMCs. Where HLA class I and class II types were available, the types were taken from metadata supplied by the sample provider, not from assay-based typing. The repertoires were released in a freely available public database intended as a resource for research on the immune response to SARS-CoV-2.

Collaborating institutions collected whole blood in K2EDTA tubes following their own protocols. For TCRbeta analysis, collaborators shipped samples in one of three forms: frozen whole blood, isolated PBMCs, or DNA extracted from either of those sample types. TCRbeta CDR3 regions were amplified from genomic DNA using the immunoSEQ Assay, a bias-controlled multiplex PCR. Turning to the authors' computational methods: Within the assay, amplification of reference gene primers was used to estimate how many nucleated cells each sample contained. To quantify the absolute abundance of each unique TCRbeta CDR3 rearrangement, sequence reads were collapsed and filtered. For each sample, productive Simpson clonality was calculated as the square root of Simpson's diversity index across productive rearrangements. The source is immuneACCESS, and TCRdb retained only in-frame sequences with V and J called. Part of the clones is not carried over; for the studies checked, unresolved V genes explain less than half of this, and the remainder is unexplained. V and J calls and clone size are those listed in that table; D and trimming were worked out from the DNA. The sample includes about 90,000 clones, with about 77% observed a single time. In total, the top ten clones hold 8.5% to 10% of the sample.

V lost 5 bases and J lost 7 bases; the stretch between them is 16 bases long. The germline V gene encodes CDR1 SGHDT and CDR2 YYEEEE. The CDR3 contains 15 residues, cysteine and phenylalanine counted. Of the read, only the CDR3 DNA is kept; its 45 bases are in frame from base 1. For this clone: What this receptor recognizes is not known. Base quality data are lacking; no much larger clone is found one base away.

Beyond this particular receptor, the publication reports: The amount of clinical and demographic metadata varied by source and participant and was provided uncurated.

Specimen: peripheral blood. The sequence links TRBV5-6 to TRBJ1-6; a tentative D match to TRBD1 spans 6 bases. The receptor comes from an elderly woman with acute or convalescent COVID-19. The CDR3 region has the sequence CASRIFRTDNSPLHF. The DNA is TGTGCCAGCAGAATCTTCCGGACAGACAATTCACCCCTCCACTTT.